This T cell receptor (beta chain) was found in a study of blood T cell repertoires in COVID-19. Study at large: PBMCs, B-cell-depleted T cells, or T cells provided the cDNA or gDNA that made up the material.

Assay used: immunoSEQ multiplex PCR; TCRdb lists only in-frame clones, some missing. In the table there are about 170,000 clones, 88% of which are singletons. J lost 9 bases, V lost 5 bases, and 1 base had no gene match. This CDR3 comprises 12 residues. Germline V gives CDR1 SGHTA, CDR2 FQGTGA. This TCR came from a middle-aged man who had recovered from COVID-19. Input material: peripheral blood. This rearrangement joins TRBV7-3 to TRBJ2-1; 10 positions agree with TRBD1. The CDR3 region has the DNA TGTGCCAGCAGCCGGGACAGGGGTGAGCAGTTCTTC. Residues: CASSRDRGEQFF.